Listed here are 5 T cell receptor delta chains from one sample, sequenced in a study of γδ T cells in repeated Plasmodium falciparum infection. Flow sorting of PBMC yielded separate Vgamma9/Vdelta2+ and Vdelta2-negative gammadelta T cell populations for bulk repertoire analysis. TCRdb reapplied CATT to the multiplex PCR reads. The sample contains 93,000 or so delta-chain clones, approximately 1% of which appear only once. The material sequenced was gamma-delta T cells from blood. The receptors derive from a pool of human donors (malaria-infected and uninfected, not separated).

On this clone: A read error is the likely source, as a far larger clone sits one nucleotide away. This chain connects TRDV1 to TRDJ2; TRDD3 might be the D (7 bases). The CDR3 runs to 27 residues. CDR1 TSWWSYY and CDR2 QGS come from the germline V gene. The V gene lost 2 bases and the J gene lost 8 bases, with 51 bases spanning the gap. The CDR3 is CALGEGGSFLRRGMGGSRPDEAAQLFF. For the CDR3, the DNA is TGTGCTCTTGGGGAAGGCGGATCATTCCTAAGGAGGGGGATGGGGGGATCGAGGCCCGATGAAGCGGCACAACTCTTCTTT.

As concerns this clone: TCRdb shows a much larger clone's protein in place of this DNA's translation, and the two differ at residue 12, likely through a read error; the protein shown is translated from the DNA. This chain connects TRDV2 to TRDJ1; 10 bases are a match to TRDD3. TCRdb records no J gene; here it was assigned by comparing the DNA to germline. This CDR3 is 20 amino acids long. Trimming took 0 bases from V and 0 from J; bases not matched to a gene: 15. Germline CDR1 is GEAIGNYY and CDR2 is EKD. The CDR3 reads CACDTGNGGYQGLDTDKLIF. The CDR3 DNA is TGTGCCTGTGACACCGGGAATGGGGGATACCAGGGTCTGGACACCGATAAACTCATCTTT.

This clone turned up a few times. The mismatch at residue 9 between this DNA's translation and the TCRdb protein of a much larger clone likely reflects a read error; the protein shown is translated from the DNA. This rearrangement joins TRDV1 to TRDJ1, with 8 bases fitting TRDD3. The CDR3 is 21 residues long. In germline, CDR1 is TSWWSYY, CDR2 QGS. V dropped 2 bases and J dropped 5; count of bases not matched to a gene: 25. The CDR3 DNA reads as TGTGCTCTTGGGGAAGGATCTAGACTTCCCTATTTACTGGGGGCCATTGATAAACTCATCTTT. This encodes CALGEGSRLPYLLGAIDKLIF.

As for this clone: This DNA's translation differs at residue 8 from TCRdb's protein, which comes from a much larger clone; a read error is likely, and the protein shown is translated from the DNA. The CDR3 loop is CALGEPSSSKLIF. The CDR3 DNA follows: TGTGCTCTTGGGGAACCGTCTTCTTCTAAACTCATCTTT. The genes are TRDV1 and TRDJ1, with D unclear. The J gene, left out of TCRdb, was set here by checking the DNA against germline. CDR3 length equals 13 residues. The V end lost 1 base, the J end lost 7 bases, and 10 bases lay between the germline ends. The germline V gene has CDR1 TSWWSYY and CDR2 QGS.

In the case of this clone: A far larger clone is one base from this, pointing to a likely read error. This specimen includes other DNA sequences encoding the same CDR3. This chain joins TRDV1 and TRDJ1; D call uncertain. Germline values: CDR1 TSWWSYY, CDR2 QGS. The V gene lost 1 base and the J gene lost 4 bases, with 25 bases spanning the gap. This CDR3 is built from 19 residues. This CDR3 is CALGERPPTQLVQGDKLIF. Written as DNA, the CDR3 is TGTGCTCTTGGGGAACGACCCCCCACACAACTCGTACAGGGCGATAAACTCATCTTT.